The clone carrying this TCR beta chain has just one count. Antigen unknown. This entry belongs to a study of T cell responses to AZD1222 COVID-19 vaccine. Overall study context: Second-dose intervals of approximately 4 or approximately 12 weeks were pooled. Notes on the study in general: Compared with day 0, the breadth and depth of the Spike-specific TCR repertoire rose significantly after two doses of AZD1222. No repertoire was sampled before or during the peak T cell response, only after it. Donors were largely white British and mainly female; clonal diversity was possibly underestimated.

V shed 2 bases and J 6 bases; nucleotides not matched to a gene: 2. The CDR3 runs 15 residues. Looked up from germline, CDR1 is MNHEY and CDR2 is SMNVEV (reference sequence). Repertoires were generated with immunoSEQ multiplex PCR, while TCRdb's copy carries only in-frame clones and drops some. The data contain 150,000 or so clones, about 88% of them singletons. The rearrangement uses TRBV27 and TRBJ2-2; 11 nucleotides match TRBD1. Source: peripheral blood, taken on day 0 of AZD1222 vaccination. The receptor was derived from an adult in good health. The chain's CDR3 is CASSLGTGGSGELFF. CDR3 DNA: TGTGCCAGCAGTTTAGGGACAGGGGGGTCCGGGGAGCTGTTTTTT.